This passage covers 24 T cell receptor beta chains from one sample sequenced in a study of T cells in Graves' hyperthyroidism and ophthalmopathy. TCR beta CDR3 regions were amplified from RNA. The HTBI set primed first-round TCR CDR3 RT-PCR. TCRdb passed the multiplex PCR reads through MiXCR, listing each CDR3 protein once. This table holds 530,000 or so distinct CDR3 sequences, roughly a quarter found once. The source material was blood. The receptors derive from a woman in her 30s with Graves' ophthalmopathy.

This clonotype showed up many times. The rearrangement links TRBV6-1 to TRBJ1-5, with a weak D call TRBD1 (5 bases). Germline V lookup: CDR1 MNHNS, CDR2 SASEGT. The CDR3 runs to 14 residues. V gave up 6 bases and J gave up 4 bases, with 13 bases separating them. The CDR3 sequence is CASSTGLLNQPQHF. The CDR3 region has the DNA TGTGCCAGCAGCACGGGACTGCTTAATCAGCCCCAGCATTTT.

The sample holds many counts of this clonotype. The chain recombines TRBV30 with TRBJ2-7; D gene ambiguous. V was clipped by 4 bases and J by 2 bases, with 15 bases between them. Germline loops: CDR1 GTSNPN, CDR2 SVGIG (reference sequence). This CDR3 is built from 14 residues. Here the CDR3 DNA reads TGTGCCTGGACCCCTCTGGACGGCCCCTACGAGCAGTACTTC. As protein: CAWTPLDGPYEQYF.

A few counts support this clonotype. The DNA of the CDR3 is TGCGCCAGCAGCTTGAGGGACAGGGGGCTGTCAGATACGCAGTATTTT. Its translation is CASSLRDRGLSDTQYF. V is TRBV5-1 and J is TRBJ2-3, with TRBD1 matching 12 bases. Trimming took 1 base from V and 4 from J; bases not matched to a gene: 4. This CDR3 is 16 amino acids long. Germline CDR1 reads SGHRS; CDR2 reads YFSETQ.

This sequence joins TRBV9 and TRBJ2-7; TRBD2 matches 12 bases. Germline assignment: CDR1 SGDLS and CDR2 YYNGEE. CDR3 size: 15 residues. The ends lost 0 bases at V and 2 bases at J; junction bases unmatched: 0. CDR3 sequence (DNA): TGTGCCAGCAGCGTAGGACTAGCGGGAGCCTACGAGCAGTACTTC. Protein sequence: CASSVGLAGAYEQYF.

This clonotype was observed at least ten times. The chain combines TRBV20-1 with TRBJ1-2, with 8 bases identical to TRBD1. This CDR3 spans 15 amino acids. Trimming at V came to 6 bases and at J to 7 bases, leaving 16 bases not matched to a gene. Per the germline V gene, CDR1 is DFQATT and CDR2 is SNEGSKA (reference sequence). CDR3 DNA sequence: TGCAGTGCCCAGAGGACAGGGAGGCTATCAACTGGCTACACCTTC. This codes for CSAQRTGRLSTGYTF.

At least ten counts were recorded for this clonotype. V usage is TRBV6-2 or TRBV6-3 and J usage is TRBJ2-7; 7 bases match TRBD2. CDR3 length: 18 amino acids. Germline loops: CDR1 MNHEY, CDR2 SVGEGT. J was trimmed by 0 bases and V by 5 bases; bases with no gene match: 16. The CDR3 nucleotides are TGTGCCAGCAGTCCGCTAGCGGCAGCCGACCTAAGCTCCTACGAGCAGTACTTC. Translation gives CASSPLAAADLSSYEQYF.

This clonotype occurred many times. The rearrangement uses TRBV5-1 and TRBJ2-7; D possibly uses TRBD1 or TRBD2 (5 bases each). The germline V gene has CDR1 SGHRS and CDR2 YFSETQ. CDR3 length: 14 amino acids. V lost 5 bases and J lost 4, with 16 bases in between. CDR3 sequence reads: CASSSTGAEYEQYF. In nucleotides, the CDR3 is TGCGCCAGCAGTAGTACCGGGGCTGAGTACGAGCAGTACTTC. Full variable domain (outside the CDR3, taken from reference TRBV5-1 and TRBJ2-7): KAGVTQTPRYLIKTRGQQVTLSCSPISGHRSVSWYQQTPGQGLQFLFEYFSETQRNKGNFPGRFSGRQFSNSRSEMNVSTLELGDSALYLCASSSTGAEYEQYFGPGTRLTVT.

This chain links TRBV12-3 or TRBV12-4 with TRBJ2-7, with TRBD1 as a possible D gene (6 bases). Trimming pared 5 bases from V and 2 bases from J, leaving 16 bases between. The CDR3 consists of 15 residues. CDR3 coding DNA: TGTGCCAGCAGTCCCCGCTGGACAGTAACCTACGAGCAGTACTTC. It is translated as CASSPRWTVTYEQYF.

At least ten counts were recorded for this clonotype. This rearrangement joins TRBV27 to TRBJ2-7, with D possibly called TRBD1 or TRBD2 (7 bases each). Trimming shortened V by 3 bases and J by 1 base, and 13 bases separated the two germline ends. CDR3 length equals 15 residues. Germline values: CDR1 MNHEY, CDR2 SMNVEV (reference sequence). For the CDR3, the DNA is TGTGCCAGCAGTTTTCAGGGGGGGCGGTCCTACGAGCAGTACTTC. The encoded protein is CASSFQGGRSYEQYF.

This clonotype was observed at least ten times. The V and J genes are TRBV20-1 and TRBJ1-2, with D unresolved. Germline V CDR1 and CDR2: DFQATT, SNEGSKA (reference sequence). The CDR3 has 15 residues. The germline V and J ends were trimmed by 3 bases and 2 bases, with 16 bases remaining between them. The CDR3 DNA reads as TGCAGTGCTAGGGTCGATGGTGCGCTGAACTATGGCTACACCTTC. Its translation is CSARVDGALNYGYTF.

At least ten counts were recorded for this clonotype. V and J are TRBV12-5 and TRBJ1-1; unclear D gene. This CDR3 is built from 16 residues. Trimming pared 5 bases from V and 5 bases from J, leaving 21 bases between. Looked up from germline, CDR1 is LGHNT and CDR2 is FRNRAP. CDR3 loop: CASGPDRGRLGTEAFF. CDR3 DNA: TGTGCTAGTGGTCCTGACCGAGGGAGGTTGGGAACTGAAGCTTTCTTT. Looking up the rest from reference TRBV12-5 and TRBJ1-1 gives the full variable domain: DARVTQTPRHKVTEMGQEVTMRCQPILGHNTVFWYRQTMMQGLELLAYFRNRAPLDDSGMPKDRFSAEMPDATLATLKIQPSEPRDSAVYFCASGPDRGRLGTEAFFGQGTRLTVV.

This chain uses TRBV7-3 with TRBJ1-2, with 8 bases that match TRBD1. The CDR3 contains 18 residues. With 3 bases clipped from V and 0 bases from J, the junction kept 12 bases outside the gene matches. Per germline, CDR1 SGHTA and CDR2 FQGTGA. CDR3 sequence reads: CASSFRRTGYLTNYGYTF. CDR3 nucleotides: TGTGCCAGCAGCTTTAGAAGGACAGGGTATCTGACTAACTATGGCTACACCTTC.

This clonotype was recorded a few times. The chain recombines TRBV6-1 with TRBJ2-5, with 10 bases aligning to TRBD2. The germline gives CDR1 MNHNS, CDR2 SASEGT. Trimming took 0 bases from V and 4 from J; bases not matched to a gene: 11. This CDR3 spans 18 amino acids. For the CDR3, the DNA is TGTGCCAGCAGTGAAGCGATAGCGGGGGGCGCCGTGGGAGAGACCCAGTACTTC. Protein sequence: CASSEAIAGGAVGETQYF.

This clonotype was recorded at least ten times. CDR3 nucleotides: TGCAGTGCTAGAGATTCGGAGGGGATCGACTATGGCTACACCTTC. Translated, it gives CSARDSEGIDYGYTF. The genes are TRBV20-1 and TRBJ1-2; D is perhaps TRBD1 (5 bases). Trimming left V 0 bases short and J 3 bases short, with 14 bases between. Germline-derived CDR1 and CDR2 are DFQATT and SNEGSKA (reference sequence). CDR3 length equals 15 residues.

This clonotype has at least ten counts. The V gene is TRBV12-3 or TRBV12-4, the J gene TRBJ1-2, with TRBD1 matching over 7 bases. The CDR3 consists of 14 residues. Trimming at V came to 7 bases and at J to 3 bases, leaving 8 bases not matched to a gene. In DNA form, the CDR3 reads TGTGCCAGCACCCCGGGACAGCAATACTATGGCTACACCTTC. Its protein is CASTPGQQYYGYTF.

The V call is TRBV18, the J call TRBJ2-7, with D possibly matching TRBD1 (6 bases). CDR1 and CDR2 (germline): KGHSH, LQKENI. This CDR3 has 13 amino acids. V was trimmed by 6 bases and J by 5 bases, leaving 14 bases between them. DNA of the CDR3: TGTGCCAGCTCTCCGCAGGGGTTGAACGAGCAGTACTTC. Residues: CASSPQGLNEQYF.

This clonotype was seen ten or more times. V gene TRBV7-8 combines with J gene TRBJ2-7; TRBD2 matches 8 bases. CDR1 and CDR2 from the germline V gene are SGHVS and FQNEAQ. The length of the CDR3 is 19 residues. V trimming: 5 bases; J trimming: 0 bases; junction bases outside the gene matches: 18. The CDR3, as DNA: TGTGCCAGCAGCCCCCGCCAGGGGACTAGATCCTTCCTCTCCTACGAGCAGTACTTC. It codes for CASSPRQGTRSFLSYEQYF.

There are many counts of this clonotype. The chain is built from TRBV19 and TRBJ1-1; D is unresolved. Germline-derived CDR1 and CDR2 are LNHDA and SQIVND (reference sequence). CDR3 length: 16 residues. The V end was cut by 5 bases, the J end by 2 bases, with 18 bases between. The CDR3 reads CASSVLPQTTNTEAFF. The CDR3 DNA follows: TGTGCCAGTAGTGTCCTCCCCCAAACAACAAACACTGAAGCTTTCTTT.

This clonotype was counted at least ten times. The gene calls are TRBV7-2 and TRBJ1-2, with 8 bases matching TRBD1. The germline CDR1 and CDR2 sequences are SGHTA and FQGNSA. The J segment lost 7 bases and the V segment lost 4 bases, leaving 11 bases of the junction unmatched. The CDR3 totals 15 residues. The CDR3 is CASSSPGQGWGGYTF. Here the CDR3 DNA reads TGTGCCAGCAGCTCTCCAGGACAGGGATGGGGTGGCTACACCTTC. Full variable domain (rest looked up from reference TRBV7-2 and TRBJ1-2): GAGVSQSPSNKVTEKGKDVELRCDPISGHTALYWYRQSLGQGLEFLIYFQGNSAPDKSGLPSDRFSAERTGGSVSTLTIQRTQQEDSAVYLCASSSPGQGWGGYTFGSGTRLTVV.

This clonotype came up many times. The chain has TRBV7-2 and TRBJ1-2; 7 bases agree with TRBD1. V was clipped by 1 base and J by 6 bases; unmatched bases: 8. CDR3 length: 15 residues. The germline V gene encodes CDR1 SGHTA and CDR2 FQGNSA. The CDR3 DNA is TGTGCCAGCAGCTTAGGGGGAGGGGGCGGAAATGGCTACACCTTC. This encodes CASSLGGGGGNGYTF.

In its sample, this clonotype was seen many times. V usage is TRBV24-1 and J usage is TRBJ2-5, with 7 bases that match TRBD1. Germline lookup yields CDR1 KGHDR and CDR2 SFDVKD. The CDR3 sequence is 14 residues long. V dropped 3 bases and J dropped 4; count of bases not matched to a gene: 4. CDR3 protein: CATSDPAGGETQYF. CDR3 coding DNA: TGTGCCACCAGTGATCCCGCAGGGGGAGAGACCCAGTACTTC.

In DNA, the CDR3 is TGTGCCAGCAGCTTAGATTCCGGACAGGTCTACGAGCAGTACTTC. This translates into CASSLDSGQVYEQYF. The chain has TRBV11-2 and TRBJ2-7, with TRBD1 matching over 7 bases. Germline assignment: CDR1 SGHAT and CDR2 FQNNGV. The length of the CDR3 is 15 residues. With V trimmed by 0 bases and J by 3 bases, 5 bases remained unmatched.

The CDR3 DNA reads as TGCGCCAGCAGCTTCCTAGCGGCAAGCTCCTACGAGCAGTACTTC. It encodes CASSFLAASSYEQYF. This chain links TRBV4-1 with TRBJ2-7; 7 bases align to TRBD2. Germline V gene data show CDR1 as MGHRA and CDR2 as YSYEKL. There are 15 residues in the CDR3. Trimming took 5 bases from V and 0 from J; bases not matched to a gene: 7.

This clonotype was picked up a small number of times. A much more abundant neighbour one base away suggests this may be a read error. The chain has TRBV5-4 and TRBJ2-7; 7 nucleotides match TRBD1. The germline V gene encodes CDR1 SGHNT and CDR2 YYREEE (reference sequence). V shed 5 bases, J shed 6 bases, and the junction held 8 bases outside the gene matches. The CDR3 consists of 13 residues. The CDR3 bases are TGTGCCAGCAGGCGCGACAGGGTGTCCGAGCAGTACTTC. Protein product: CASRRDRVSEQYF.